In this sample, the clone carrying this T cell receptor beta chain turned up a few times. What it binds is not known. The data originate from a study of T cell repertoires in cytomegalovirus infection. Study background: CMV epitopes that were recently identified and HLA-C-restricted were used alongside well-studied HLA-B-restricted ones. Through public TCR beta signatures, both CMV infection and matching HLA type were indicated.

Germline values: CDR1 WNHNN, CDR2 SYGVQD (reference sequence). The V end lost 0 bases, the J end lost 7 bases, and 22 bases lay between the germline ends. There are 18 residues in the CDR3. Findings and caveats of the study: Summed frequency of shared TCR beta families picked out CMV carriers who also had the relevant HLA. The response measured ex vivo was dominated by TCR beta clonotypes (HLA-C-restricted and CMV-specific).

TCRdb reprocessed the reads with MiXCR, giving one entry per CDR3 protein. The table lists some 900,000 distinct CDR3 sequences, about 30% of them singletons. This chain uses TRBV10-1 with TRBJ2-1; D is possibly TRBD1 or TRBD2 (5 bases each). This sequence was found in a human donor in good health (CMV status not recorded). Some clones in this sample may be carry-over from other donors' samples. The sequences come from cultured CD8+ T cells from PBMCs, collected from culture after CMV antigen stimulation. The CDR3 spells CASSESAEYLFWGNEQFF. In nucleotides, the CDR3 is TGCGCCAGCAGTGAGTCAGCGGAGTACCTTTTCTGGGGGAATGAGCAGTTCTTC.